Listed below are T cell receptor beta chains from one sample, sequenced in a study of T cell changes during pregnancy in multiple sclerosis. TCRdb's copy holds only in-frame clones and misses some; the assay was immunoSEQ multiplex PCR. The data show roughly 77,000 clones, about nine tenths seen once. The specimen comprised peripheral blood, sampled in the second trimester of pregnancy. Receptors originate from a female donor with multiple sclerosis, enrolled in a pregnancy study. Each CDR3 is given without its conserved first and last residue.

>TRBV6-9|TRBJ2-7
ASRRRPGQATYEQY
>TRBV7-9|TRBJ2-1
ASSSLGGIGDEQF
>TRBV7-6|TRBJ2-5
ASSLSISGGALETQY
>TRBV2|TRBJ2-2
ASSNAGELF
>TRBV5-6|TRBJ2-1
ASSLSMGQGLYNEQF
>TRBV7-2|TRBJ2-7
ASSSGLAGEQY
>TRBV6-1|TRBJ1-1
ASSEGTGGWVVNTEAF
>TRBV15|TRBJ2-1
ATSRSKGVAGAYNEQF
>TRBV27|TRBJ2-1
ASSPSGGSEQF
>TRBV9|TRBJ2-1
ASSYRAGGHEQF
>TRBV25-1|TRBJ2-1
ASSAGLAGWSSYNEQF